Presented here are 10 T cell receptor beta chains from one specimen sequenced in a study of cytomegalovirus exposure and HLA in healthy donors. PCR primers comprised 60 Vbeta and 13 Jbeta primers. Using immunoSEQ multiplex PCR, the repertoire was profiled, and TCRdb retains in-frame clones only, with some absent. The sample consists of around 150,000 clones, 68% of them appearing once. Sequencing was carried out using PBMCs. Every receptor here comes from a man aged 45-65 years in good health and CMV-seronegative.

There are a few counts of this clone. This chain connects TRBV5-6 to TRBJ1-1, with TRBD1 matching over 7 bases. The length of the CDR3 is 18 residues. Trimming took 1 base from V and 2 from J; bases not matched to a gene: 14. Germline values: CDR1 SGHDT, CDR2 YYEEEE. Here the CDR3 DNA reads TGTGCCAGCAGCTTGTATTATCGACAGGGTCGGGTAAACACTGAAGCTTTCTTT. It is translated as CASSLYYRQGRVNTEAFF. The full variable domain, rest sourced from reference TRBV5-6 and TRBJ1-1, is DAGVTQSPTHLIKTRGQQVTLRCSPKSGHDTVSWYQQALGQGPQFIFQYYEEEERQRGNFPDRFSGHQFPNYSSELNVNALLLGDSALYLCASSLYYRQGRVNTEAFFGQGTRLTVV.

There are a few counts of this clone. One junction end disagrees with the germline gene, perhaps due to a read error. The V and J genes are TRBV7-9 and TRBJ1-6, with no clear D. Germline CDR1 is SEHNR and CDR2 is FQNEAQ (reference sequence). The CDR3 totals 13 residues. CDR3: CSSSLRGDSPLHF. CDR3 DNA sequence: TGTTCCAGCAGCCTTCGCGGGGATTCGCCCCTCCACTTT.

V usage is TRBV5-4 and J usage is TRBJ2-7, with 7 bases matching TRBD1. Per germline, CDR1 SGHNT and CDR2 YYREEE (reference sequence). This CDR3 comprises 15 residues. J was trimmed by 3 bases and V by 4 bases; bases with no gene match: 10. CDR3 amino acids: CASSPGADRDYEQYF. The CDR3 DNA reads TGTGCCAGCAGCCCCGGGGCCGACAGGGACTACGAGCAGTACTTC.

In its sample, this clone was seen once. V and J are TRBV25-1 and TRBJ1-5, with D perhaps matching TRBD1 (6 bases). CDR3 length: 15 residues. The V end was cut by 4 bases, the J end by 0 bases, with 10 bases between. The germline gives CDR1 MGHDK, CDR2 SYGVNS. The CDR3: CASSGGGGSNQPQHF. In DNA form, the CDR3 reads TGTGCCAGCAGTGGGGGAGGGGGTAGCAATCAGCCCCAGCATTTT. Complete variable domain (other parts from reference TRBV25-1 and TRBJ1-5): EADIYQTPRYLVIGTGKKITLECSQTMGHDKMYWYQQDPGMELHLIHYSYGVNSTEKGDLSSESTVSRIRTEHFPLTLESARPSHTSQYLCASSGGGGSNQPQHFGDGTRLSIL.

V and J are TRBV6-1 and TRBJ1-5; D gene uncertain. The V gene lost 8 bases and the J gene lost 5 bases, with 16 bases spanning the gap. From germline, CDR1 is MNHNS and CDR2 SASEGT. This CDR3 comprises 14 residues. CDR3 sequence (DNA): TGTGCCAGCCACCCCGCCCGGACTGATCAGCCCCAGCATTTT. It specifies CASHPARTDQPQHF.

This chain's CDR3 is CASSRGLAGAYEQYF. The CDR3 region has the DNA TGTGCCAGCTCTCGCGGACTAGCGGGGGCCTACGAGCAGTACTTC. V and J are TRBV18 and TRBJ2-7, with 13 bases matching TRBD2. The ends lost 6 bases at V and 2 bases at J; junction bases unmatched: 4. The CDR3 sequence is 15 residues long. Germline CDR1 KGHSH, CDR2 LQKENI. The complete variable domain, with remaining parts taken from reference TRBV18 and TRBJ2-7, reads NAGVMQNPRHLVRRRGQEARLRCSPMKGHSHVYWYRQLPEEGLKFMVYLQKENIIDESGMPKERFSAEFPKEGPSILRIQQVVRGDSAAYFCASSRGLAGAYEQYFGPGTRLTVT.

CDR3 loop: CASSPAGGRSYEQYF. The DNA of the CDR3 is TGTGCCAGCTCCCCGGCGGGGGGCAGGTCCTACGAGCAGTACTTC. This chain connects TRBV6-5 to TRBJ2-7, with 8 bases fitting TRBD2. The trim removed 8 bases at V and 1 base at J, leaving 10 bases unmatched. The CDR3 sequence is 15 residues long. Germline V gene data show CDR1 as MNHEY and CDR2 as SVGAGI.

This clone was picked up a small number of times. This sequence joins TRBV5-1 and TRBJ1-4; 10 bases are shared with TRBD1. The CDR3 loop spans 15 amino acids. Per germline, CDR1 SGHRS and CDR2 YFSETQ. Trimming cost V 0 bases and J 8 bases; bases outside gene matches: 4. CDR3 sequence: CASSLEGTGDEKLFF. The DNA of the CDR3 is TGCGCCAGCAGCTTGGAGGGGACAGGGGACGAAAAACTGTTTTTT.

In this sample, this clone turned up once. V usage is TRBV28 and J usage is TRBJ1-5; D is possibly TRBD1 (6 bases). V was pared by 3 bases and J by 7 bases, with 13 bases between. This CDR3 is built from 14 residues. Per germline, CDR1 MDHEN and CDR2 SYDVKM. The CDR3 DNA sequence: TGTGCCAGCAGTTTGTCGGGGGGCGGGCAGCCCCAGCATTTT. Translated: CASSLSGGGQPQHF.

This chain joins TRBV28 and TRBJ2-1; 11 nucleotides line up with TRBD1. CDR3 size: 14 residues. V lost 8 bases and J lost 9; bases outside the gene matches: 9. Germline loops: CDR1 MDHEN, CDR2 SYDVKM. The CDR3 loop reads CASVWTGGAGEQFF. The CDR3, as DNA: TGTGCCAGCGTTTGGACAGGGGGCGCGGGTGAGCAGTTCTTC.